This entry features one T cell receptor beta chain sequence. Antigen unknown. The sample belongs to a study of blood T cells in healthy people across ages. The wider study: T cells yielded about one barcoded beta molecule per two cells through template switching. General study points: Any conclusive comparison of naive versus antigen-experienced cells was prevented by using unsorted PBMCs.

Staff drew roughly 10 milliliters of peripheral blood from each donor. Combining a sample-barcoded 5' primer with a J-beta primer mix, a second PCR ran for about 6 to 12 cycles. A single record per CDR3 protein comes from TCRdb applying MiXCR to the 5' RACE reads. This sample has under 2,000,000 distinct CDR3 sequences, with around half found just once. The CDR3 is made up of 12 amino acids. In germline, CDR1 is SGHKS, CDR2 YYEKEE (reference sequence). The ends were cut back, 4 bases at V and 8 bases at J, with 12 bases in the middle. The source is a woman aged 40 to 50 in good health. The chain couples TRBV5-5 to TRBJ1-2; possibly TRBD1 for D (6 bases). Sequencing was performed on blood. The DNA for the CDR3 is TGTGCCAGCAGCGAGGTCAGGGGCGGCTACACCTTC. Translation gives CASSEVRGGYTF.